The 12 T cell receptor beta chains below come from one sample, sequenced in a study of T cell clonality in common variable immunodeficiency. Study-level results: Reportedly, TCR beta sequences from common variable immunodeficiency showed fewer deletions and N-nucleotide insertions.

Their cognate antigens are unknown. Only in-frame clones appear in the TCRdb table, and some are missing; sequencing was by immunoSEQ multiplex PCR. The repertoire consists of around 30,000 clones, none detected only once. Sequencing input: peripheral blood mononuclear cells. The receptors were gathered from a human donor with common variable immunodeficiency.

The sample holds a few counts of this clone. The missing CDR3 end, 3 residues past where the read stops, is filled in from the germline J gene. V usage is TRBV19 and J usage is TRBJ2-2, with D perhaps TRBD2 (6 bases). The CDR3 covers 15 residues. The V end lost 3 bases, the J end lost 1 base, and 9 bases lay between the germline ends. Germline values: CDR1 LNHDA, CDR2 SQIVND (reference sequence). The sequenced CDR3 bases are TGTGCCAGTAGTATCCCGGGACTGAACACCGGGGAG. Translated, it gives CASSIPGLNTGE. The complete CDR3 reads CASSIPGLNTGELFF. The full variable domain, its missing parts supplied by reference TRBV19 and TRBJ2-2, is DGGITQSPKYLFRKEGQNVTLSCEQNLNHDAMYWYRQDPGQGLRLIYYSQIVNDFQKGDIAEGYSVSREKKESFPLTVTSAQKNPTAFYLCASSIPGLNTGELFFGEGSRLTVL.

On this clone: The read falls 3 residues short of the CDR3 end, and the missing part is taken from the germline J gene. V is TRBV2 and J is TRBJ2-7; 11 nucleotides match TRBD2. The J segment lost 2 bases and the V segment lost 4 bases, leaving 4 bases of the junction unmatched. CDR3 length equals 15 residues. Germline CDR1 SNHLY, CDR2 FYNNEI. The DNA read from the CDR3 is TGTGCCAGCAGTGTGGGACTAGCGGTAACCTACGAG. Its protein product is CASSVGLAVTYE. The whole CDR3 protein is CASSVGLAVTYEQYF.

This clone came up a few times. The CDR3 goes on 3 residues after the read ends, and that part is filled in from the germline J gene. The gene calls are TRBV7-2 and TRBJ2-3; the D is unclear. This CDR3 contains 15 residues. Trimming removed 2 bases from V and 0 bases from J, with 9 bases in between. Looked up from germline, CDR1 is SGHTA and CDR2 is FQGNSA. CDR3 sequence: CASSLSRLSTDTQYF. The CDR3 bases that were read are TGTGCCAGCAGCTTAAGCAGGCTAAGCACAGATACG.

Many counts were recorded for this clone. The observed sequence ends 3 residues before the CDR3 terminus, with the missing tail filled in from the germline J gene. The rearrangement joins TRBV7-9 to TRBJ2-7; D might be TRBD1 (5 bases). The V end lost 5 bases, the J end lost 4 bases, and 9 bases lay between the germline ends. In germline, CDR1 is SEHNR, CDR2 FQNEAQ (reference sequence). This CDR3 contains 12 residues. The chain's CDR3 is CASSLQAYEQYF. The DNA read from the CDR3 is TGTGCCAGCAGCCTACAGGCGTACGAG.

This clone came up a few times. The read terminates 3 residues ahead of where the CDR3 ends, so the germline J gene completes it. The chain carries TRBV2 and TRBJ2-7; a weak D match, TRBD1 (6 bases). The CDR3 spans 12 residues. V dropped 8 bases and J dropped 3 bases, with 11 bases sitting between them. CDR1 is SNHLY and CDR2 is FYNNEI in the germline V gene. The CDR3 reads CASQTGFYEQYF. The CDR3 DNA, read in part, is TGTGCCAGCCAGACAGGCTTCTACGAG.

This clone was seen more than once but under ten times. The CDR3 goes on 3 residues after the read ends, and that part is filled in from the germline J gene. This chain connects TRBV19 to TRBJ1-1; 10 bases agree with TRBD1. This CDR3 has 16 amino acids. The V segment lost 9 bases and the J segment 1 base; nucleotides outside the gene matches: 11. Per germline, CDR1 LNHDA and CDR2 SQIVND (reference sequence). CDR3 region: CASLSGTGAWNTEAFF. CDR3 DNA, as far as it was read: TGTGCCAGCCTGTCCGGGACAGGGGCTTGGAACACTGAA.

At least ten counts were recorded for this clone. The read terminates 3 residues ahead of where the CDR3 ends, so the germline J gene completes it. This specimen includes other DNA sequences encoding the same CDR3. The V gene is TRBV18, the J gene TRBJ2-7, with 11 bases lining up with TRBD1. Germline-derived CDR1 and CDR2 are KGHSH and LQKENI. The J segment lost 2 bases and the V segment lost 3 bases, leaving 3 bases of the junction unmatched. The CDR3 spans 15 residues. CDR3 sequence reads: CASSPGTGGTYEQYF. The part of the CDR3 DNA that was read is TGTGCCAGCTCACCCGGGACAGGGGGGACCTACGAG. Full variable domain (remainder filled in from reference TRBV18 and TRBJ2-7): NAGVMQNPRHLVRRRGQEARLRCSPMKGHSHVYWYRQLPEEGLKFMVYLQKENIIDESGMPKERFSAEFPKEGPSILRIQQVVRGDSAAYFCASSPGTGGTYEQYFGPGTRLTVT.

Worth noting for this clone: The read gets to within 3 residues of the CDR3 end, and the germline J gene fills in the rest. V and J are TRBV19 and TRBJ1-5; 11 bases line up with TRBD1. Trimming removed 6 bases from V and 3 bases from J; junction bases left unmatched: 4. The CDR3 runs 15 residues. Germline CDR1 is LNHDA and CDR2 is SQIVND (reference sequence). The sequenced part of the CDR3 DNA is TGTGCCAGTAGCCCCGGACAGGGGGCCAATCAGCCC. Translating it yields CASSPGQGANQP. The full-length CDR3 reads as CASSPGQGANQPQHF.

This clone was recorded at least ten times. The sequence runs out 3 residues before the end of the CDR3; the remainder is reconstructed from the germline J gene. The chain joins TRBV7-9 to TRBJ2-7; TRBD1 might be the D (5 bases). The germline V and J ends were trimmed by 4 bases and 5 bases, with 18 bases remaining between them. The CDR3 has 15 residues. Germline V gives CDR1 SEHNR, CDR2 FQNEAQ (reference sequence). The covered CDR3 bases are TGTGCCAGCAGCTCCCGGACAAGGGTTGCCGACGAG. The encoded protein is CASSSRTRVADE. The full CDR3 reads CASSSRTRVADEQYF.

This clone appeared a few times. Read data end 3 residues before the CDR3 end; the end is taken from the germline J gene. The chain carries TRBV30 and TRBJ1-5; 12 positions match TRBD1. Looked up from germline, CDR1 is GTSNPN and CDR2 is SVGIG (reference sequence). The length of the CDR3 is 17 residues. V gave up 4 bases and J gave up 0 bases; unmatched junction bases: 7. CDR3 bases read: TGTGCCTGGACCCTGGGACAGGGGGCCTATAGCAATCAGCCC. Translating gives CAWTLGQGAYSNQP. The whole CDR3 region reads CAWTLGQGAYSNQPQHF.

The CDR3 here is CASSIGGGVQETQYF. The sequenced part of the CDR3 DNA is TGTGCCAGTAGTATAGGGGGGGGAGTGCAAGAGACC. This sequence joins TRBV19 and TRBJ2-5; 7 bases agree with TRBD2. The read terminates 3 residues before the CDR3 end, so the remaining end is supplied by the germline J gene. V trimming: 1 base; J trimming: 2 bases; junction bases outside the gene matches: 4. The germline CDR1 and CDR2 sequences are LNHDA and SQIVND (reference sequence). CDR3 length equals 15 residues. The variable domain in full, with the rest retrieved from reference TRBV19 and TRBJ2-5, is DGGITQSPKYLFRKEGQNVTLSCEQNLNHDAMYWYRQDPGQGLRLIYYSQIVNDFQKGDIAEGYSVSREKKESFPLTVTSAQKNPTAFYLCASSIGGGVQETQYFGPGTRLLVL.

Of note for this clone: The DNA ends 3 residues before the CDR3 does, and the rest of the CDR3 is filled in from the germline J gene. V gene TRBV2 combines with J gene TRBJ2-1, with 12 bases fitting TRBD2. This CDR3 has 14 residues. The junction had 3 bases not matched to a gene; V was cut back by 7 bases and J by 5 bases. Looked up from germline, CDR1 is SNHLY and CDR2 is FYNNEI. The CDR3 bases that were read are TGTGCCAGCATTGGACTAGCGGGGAACAATGAG. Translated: CASIGLAGNNE. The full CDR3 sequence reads CASIGLAGNNEQFF.